The rows below give T cell receptor beta chains drawn from one sample of a study of blood T cell repertoires in COVID-19. The repertoire was sequenced with immunoSEQ multiplex PCR; TCRdb's copy has only in-frame clones and lacks some. The table lists approximately 53,000 clones, approximately 80% of them singletons, with more than 2.5% in the top ten. Sequencing input: peripheral blood. These receptors originate from a woman aged 55-70 years with acute or convalescent COVID-19. CDR3s include the opening cysteine and the closing phenylalanine or tryptophan.

TRBV14 CASSQVASGRGEQYF
TRBV5-8 CASSLAKIISNEQFF
TRBV5-8 CASSLEWGVGNQPQHF
TRBV28 CASSPQGPGTQYF
TRBV7-9 CASNKDASGMPTNYGYTF
TRBV25-1 CASSDRDSPEAFF
TRBV7-9 CASSLGTGGNQPQHF
TRBV5-1 CASSFQGRDTEAFF
TRBV29-1 CSVAEPLNQAFF
TRBV11-3 CASSQEPGANVLTF
TRBV7-2 CASSLTAANYGYTF
TRBV3-1/TRBV3-2 CASSQVPSPGNTIYF
TRBV5-1 CASSLVSTGSSGNTIYF
TRBV27 CARARHRDRRYIIHGVHF
TRBV5-1 CASSLGTTGARDYEQYF
TRBV28 CASSLYRTGYGSPLHF
TRBV7-9 CASSLRTGSYGYTF
TRBV6-2/TRBV6-3 CASSTGTVVYGYTF
TRBV19 CASSVGLGRLAGGFYEQYF
TRBV5-1 CASSWGDNTEAFF
TRBV7-2 CASSPRTSGTFSGANVLTF
TRBV10-3 CATQGAGTEAFF
TRBV7-9 CASSLGETETQYF
TRBV2 CASTAITLKGGTEAFF
TRBV28 CASSILNQPQHF
TRBV12-3/TRBV12-4 CASSSLVRPLHF
TRBV3-1/TRBV3-2 CASSQDRGTGGGNEQFF
TRBV18 CASSPNFGQMNTEAFF
TRBV29-1 CSVEGGPDAYKAPF
TRBV7-9 CASSLREGTEAFF
TRBV6-5 CASSYSPGDSGETQYF
TRBV19 CASSIVGAALQPQHF
TRBV4-1 CASSQLQGAAGVNQPQHF
TRBV20-1 CSASATGTYEQYF
TRBV5-4 CASSLGHWAEQYF
TRBV5-1 CASSLSGAGNEQFF
TRBV24-1 CATSDVTSASYNEQFF
TRBV7-6 CASSPPGAGGLNEQFF
TRBV7-2 CASSQQGTLYGYTF
TRBV9 CASSVGGAGGLEQYF
TRBV7-7 CASSLGSGQGGETQYF
TRBV28 CASSIPKSTEAFF
TRBV27 CASSLVPIRNSPLHF
TRBV19 CASRFRGEKLFF
TRBV4-1 CASSHTFGGNTEAFF
TRBV3-1/TRBV3-2 CASSQNRGRGTEAFF
TRBV27 CASRRGGDSNQPQHF
TRBV6-6 CASSYSVGQGAGYTF